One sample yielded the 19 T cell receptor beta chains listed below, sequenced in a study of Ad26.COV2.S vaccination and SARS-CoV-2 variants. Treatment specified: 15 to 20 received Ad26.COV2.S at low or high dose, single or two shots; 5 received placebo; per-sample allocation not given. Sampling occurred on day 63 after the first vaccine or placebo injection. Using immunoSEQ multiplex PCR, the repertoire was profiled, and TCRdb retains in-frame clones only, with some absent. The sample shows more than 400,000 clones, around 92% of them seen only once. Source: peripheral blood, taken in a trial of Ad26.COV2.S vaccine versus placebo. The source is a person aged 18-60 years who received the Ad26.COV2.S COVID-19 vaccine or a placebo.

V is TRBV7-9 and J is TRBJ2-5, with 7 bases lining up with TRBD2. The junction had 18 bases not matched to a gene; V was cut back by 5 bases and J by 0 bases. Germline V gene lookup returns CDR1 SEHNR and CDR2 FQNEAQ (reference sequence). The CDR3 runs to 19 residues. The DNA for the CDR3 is TGTGCCAGCAGCGGAGGCGGACTAGAGGTTCGAGCGTACCAAGAGACCCAGTACTTC. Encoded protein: CASSGGGLEVRAYQETQYF. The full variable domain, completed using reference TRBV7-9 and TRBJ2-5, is DTGVSQNPRHKITKRGQNVTFRCDPISEHNRLYWYRQTLGQGPEFLTYFQNEAQLEKSRLLSDRFSAERPKGSFSTLEIQRTEQGDSAMYLCASSGGGLEVRAYQETQYFGPGTRLLVL.

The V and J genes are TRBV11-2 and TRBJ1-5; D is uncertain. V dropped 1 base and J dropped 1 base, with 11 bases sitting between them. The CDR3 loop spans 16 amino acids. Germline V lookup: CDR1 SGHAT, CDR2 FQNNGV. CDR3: CASSLGEFGSNQPQHF. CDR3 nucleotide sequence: TGTGCCAGCAGCTTAGGAGAATTTGGGAGCAATCAGCCCCAGCATTTT.

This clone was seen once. The CDR3 sequence is CASSLRGLAVYNEQFF. In DNA, the CDR3 is TGTGCCAGCAGCTTACGAGGCCTAGCGGTGTACAATGAGCAGTTCTTC. The chain recombines TRBV7-6 with TRBJ2-1, with 7 bases aligning to TRBD2. Germline V gene lookup returns CDR1 SGHVS and CDR2 FNYEAQ. V lost 2 bases to trimming and J lost 4 bases; unmatched junction nucleotides: 8. CDR3 length: 16 residues. Variable domain in full (rest from reference TRBV7-6 and TRBJ2-1): GAGVSQSPRYKVTKRGQDVALRCDPISGHVSLYWYRQALGQGPEFLTYFNYEAQQDKSGLPNDRFSAERPEGSISTLTIQRTEQRDSAMYRCASSLRGLAVYNEQFFGPGTRLTVL.

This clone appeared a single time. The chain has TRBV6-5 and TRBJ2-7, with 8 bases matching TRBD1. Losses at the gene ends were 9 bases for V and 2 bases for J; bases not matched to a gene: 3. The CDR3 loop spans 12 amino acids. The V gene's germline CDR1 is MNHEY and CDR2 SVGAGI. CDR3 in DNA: TGTGCCAGTACAGGGGGTACCTACGAGCAGTACTTC. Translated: CASTGGTYEQYF.

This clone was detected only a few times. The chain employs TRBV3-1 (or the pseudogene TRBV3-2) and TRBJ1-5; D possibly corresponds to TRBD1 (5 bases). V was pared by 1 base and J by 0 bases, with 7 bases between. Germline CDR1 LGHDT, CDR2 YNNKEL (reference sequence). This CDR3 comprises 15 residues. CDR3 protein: CASSQGDDSNQPQHF. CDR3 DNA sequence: TGTGCCAGCAGCCAAGGGGACGATAGCAATCAGCCCCAGCATTTT.

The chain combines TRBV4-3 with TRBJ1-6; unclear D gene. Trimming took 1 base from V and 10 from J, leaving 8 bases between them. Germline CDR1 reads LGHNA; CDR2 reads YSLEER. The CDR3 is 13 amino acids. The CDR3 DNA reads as TGCGCCAGCAGCCAAGCGGCTCGGTCACCCCTCCACTTT. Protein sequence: CASSQAARSPLHF.

The CDR3 bases are TGTGCCAGCAGCTCAGGCGGGGGGGGCCTGCGAACGCAGTATTTT. Protein product: CASSSGGGGLRTQYF. V gene TRBV7-6 combines with J gene TRBJ2-3; 9 positions match TRBD2. Germline V gives CDR1 SGHVS, CDR2 FNYEAQ. The CDR3 sequence is 15 residues long. Unmatched junction bases numbered 11, after V lost 4 bases and J lost 9 bases. The full variable domain, its missing parts supplied by reference TRBV7-6 and TRBJ2-3, is GAGVSQSPRYKVTKRGQDVALRCDPISGHVSLYWYRQALGQGPEFLTYFNYEAQQDKSGLPNDRFSAERPEGSISTLTIQRTEQRDSAMYRCASSSGGGGLRTQYFGPGTRLTVL.

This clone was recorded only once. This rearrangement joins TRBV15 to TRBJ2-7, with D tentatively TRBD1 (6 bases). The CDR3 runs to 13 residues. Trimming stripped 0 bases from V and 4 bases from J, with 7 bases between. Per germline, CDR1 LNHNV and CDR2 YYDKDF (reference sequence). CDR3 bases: TGTGCCACCAGCAGAGAGCAGGGGTACGAGCAGTACTTC. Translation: CATSREQGYEQYF.

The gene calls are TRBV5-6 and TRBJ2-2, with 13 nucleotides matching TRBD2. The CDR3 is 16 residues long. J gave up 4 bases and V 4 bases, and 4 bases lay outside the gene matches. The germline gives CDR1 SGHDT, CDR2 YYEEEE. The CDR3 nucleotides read TGTGCCAGCAGCCGACTAGCGGGGGGAGTCACCGGGGAGCTGTTTTTT. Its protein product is CASSRLAGGVTGELFF.

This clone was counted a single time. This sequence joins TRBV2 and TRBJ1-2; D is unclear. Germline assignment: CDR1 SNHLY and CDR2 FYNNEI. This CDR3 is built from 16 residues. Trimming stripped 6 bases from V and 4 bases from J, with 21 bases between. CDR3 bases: TGTGCCAGCAGGATGGGAGGGTGGGCTGGCAGCTATGGCTACACCTTC. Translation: CASRMGGWAGSYGYTF.

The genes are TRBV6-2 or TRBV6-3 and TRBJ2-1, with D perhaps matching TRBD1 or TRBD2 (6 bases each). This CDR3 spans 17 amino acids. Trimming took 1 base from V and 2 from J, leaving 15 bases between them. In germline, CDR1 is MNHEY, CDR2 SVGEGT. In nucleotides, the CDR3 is TGTGCCAGCAGTTACTTACCCCGGAGGGGGGCCTACAATGAGCAGTTCTTC. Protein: CASSYLPRRGAYNEQFF.

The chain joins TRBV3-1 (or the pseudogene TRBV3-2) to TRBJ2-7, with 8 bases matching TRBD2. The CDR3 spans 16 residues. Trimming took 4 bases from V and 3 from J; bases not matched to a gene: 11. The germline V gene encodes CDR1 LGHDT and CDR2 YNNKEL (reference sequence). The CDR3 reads CASSPRTGTRYYEQYF. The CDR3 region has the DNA TGTGCCAGCAGCCCCCGGACCGGGACTAGATACTACGAGCAGTACTTC.

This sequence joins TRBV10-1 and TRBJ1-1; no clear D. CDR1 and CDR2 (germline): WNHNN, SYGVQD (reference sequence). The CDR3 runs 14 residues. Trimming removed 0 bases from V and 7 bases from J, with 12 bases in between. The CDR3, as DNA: TGCGCCAGCAGTGAGTCGGTCTCAGAGGATGAAGCTTTCTTT. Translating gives CASSESVSEDEAFF.

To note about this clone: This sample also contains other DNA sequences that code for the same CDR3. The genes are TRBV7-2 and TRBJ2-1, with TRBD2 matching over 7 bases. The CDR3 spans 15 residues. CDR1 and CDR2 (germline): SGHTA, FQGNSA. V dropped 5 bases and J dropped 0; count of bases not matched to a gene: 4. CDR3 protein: CASSQRGSSYNEQFF. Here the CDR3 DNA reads TGTGCCAGCAGCCAGCGCGGGAGCTCCTACAATGAGCAGTTCTTC.

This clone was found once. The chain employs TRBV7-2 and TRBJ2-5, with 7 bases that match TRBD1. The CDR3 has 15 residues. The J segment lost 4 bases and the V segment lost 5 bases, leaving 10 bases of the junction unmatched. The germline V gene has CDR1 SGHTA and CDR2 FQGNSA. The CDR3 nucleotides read TGTGCCAGCAGCCAAACGACAGGGCGGGTAGAGACCCAGTACTTC. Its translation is CASSQTTGRVETQYF.

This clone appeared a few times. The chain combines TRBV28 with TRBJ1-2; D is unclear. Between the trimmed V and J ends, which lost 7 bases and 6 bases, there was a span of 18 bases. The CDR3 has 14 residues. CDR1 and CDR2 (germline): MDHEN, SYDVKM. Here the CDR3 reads CASTSPGDDDGYTF. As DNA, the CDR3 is TGTGCCAGCACCTCCCCGGGAGATGACGATGGCTACACCTTC.

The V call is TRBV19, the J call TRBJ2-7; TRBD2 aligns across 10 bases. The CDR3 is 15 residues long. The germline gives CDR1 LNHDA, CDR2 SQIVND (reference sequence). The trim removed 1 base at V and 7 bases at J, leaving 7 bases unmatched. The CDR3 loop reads CASSIGLAGAVEQYF. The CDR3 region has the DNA TGTGCCAGTAGTATAGGTCTAGCGGGGGCGGTGGAGCAGTACTTC.

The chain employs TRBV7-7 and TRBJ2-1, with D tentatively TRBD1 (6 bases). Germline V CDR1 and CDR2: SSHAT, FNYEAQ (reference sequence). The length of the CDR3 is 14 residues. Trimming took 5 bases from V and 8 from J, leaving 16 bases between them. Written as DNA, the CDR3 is TGTGCCAGCAGCAGGGGGAGACAAGGAGATGAGCAGTTCTTC. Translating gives CASSRGRQGDEQFF. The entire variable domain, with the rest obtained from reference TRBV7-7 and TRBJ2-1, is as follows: GAGVSQSPRYKVTKRGQDVTLRCDPISSHATLYWYQQALGQGPEFLTYFNYEAQPDKSGLPSDRFSAERPEGSISTLTIQRTEQRDSAMYRCASSRGRQGDEQFFGPGTRLTVL.

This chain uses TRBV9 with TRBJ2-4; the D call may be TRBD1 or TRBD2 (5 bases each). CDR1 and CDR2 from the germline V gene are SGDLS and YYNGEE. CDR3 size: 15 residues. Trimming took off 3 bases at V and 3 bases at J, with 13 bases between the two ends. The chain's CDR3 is CASSADGTDKNIQYF. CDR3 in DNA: TGTGCCAGCAGCGCCGACGGGACGGACAAAAACATTCAGTACTTC.